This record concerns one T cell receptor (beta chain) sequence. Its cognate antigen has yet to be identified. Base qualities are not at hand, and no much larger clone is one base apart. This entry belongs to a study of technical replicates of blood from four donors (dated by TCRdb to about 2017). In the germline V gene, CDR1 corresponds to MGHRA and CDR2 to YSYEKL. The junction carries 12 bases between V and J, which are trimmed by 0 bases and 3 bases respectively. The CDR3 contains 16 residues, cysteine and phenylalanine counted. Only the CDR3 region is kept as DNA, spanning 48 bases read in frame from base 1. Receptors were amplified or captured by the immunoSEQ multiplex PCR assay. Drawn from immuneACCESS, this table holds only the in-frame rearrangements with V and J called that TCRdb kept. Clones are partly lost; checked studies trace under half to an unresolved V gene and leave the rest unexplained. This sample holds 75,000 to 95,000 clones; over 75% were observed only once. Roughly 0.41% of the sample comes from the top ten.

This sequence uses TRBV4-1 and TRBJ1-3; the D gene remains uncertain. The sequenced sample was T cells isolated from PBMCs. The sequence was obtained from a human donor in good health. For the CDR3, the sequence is CASSQDNRAYGNTIYF. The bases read TGCGCCAGCAGCCAAGATAACCGCGCCTATGGAAACACCATATATTTT.